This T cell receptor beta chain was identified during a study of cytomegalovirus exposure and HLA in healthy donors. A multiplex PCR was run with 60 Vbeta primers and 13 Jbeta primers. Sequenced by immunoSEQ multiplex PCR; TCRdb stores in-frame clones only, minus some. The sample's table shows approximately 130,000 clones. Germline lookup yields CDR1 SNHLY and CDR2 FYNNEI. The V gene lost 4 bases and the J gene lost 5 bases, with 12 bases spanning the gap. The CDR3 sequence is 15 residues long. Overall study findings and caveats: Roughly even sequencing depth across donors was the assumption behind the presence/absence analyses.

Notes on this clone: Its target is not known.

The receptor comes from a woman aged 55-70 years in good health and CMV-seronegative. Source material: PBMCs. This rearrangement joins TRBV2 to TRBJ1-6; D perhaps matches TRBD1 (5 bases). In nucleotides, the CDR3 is TGTGCCAGCAGTGGACGGAGGGGAGATAATTCACCCCTCCACTTT. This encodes CASSGRRGDNSPLHF.